This TCR beta chain came from a study of vaccination and CD4 T cells after COVID-19. Specified treatment: approximately nine-day PBMC culture with coronavirus spike peptide pools or control peptides (ViraFEST assay). Germline V gene lookup returns CDR1 MNHEY and CDR2 SVGAGI. J lost 9 bases, V lost 2 bases, and 7 bases had no gene match. This CDR3 spans 14 amino acids. With regard to this clonotype: Its antigen is as yet unknown.

The study sequenced cultured CD4+ T cell DNA using the Oncomine TCR Beta short-read assay. TCRdb passed the PCR reads through MiXCR, listing each CDR3 protein once. The sample holds just over 3,000 distinct CDR3 sequences; roughly a quarter are singletons and the top ten take roughly 21%. The chain employs TRBV6-5 and TRBJ2-1; 7 bases match TRBD1. This specimen was CD4+ T cells from blood, cultured in vitro, taken after SARS-CoV-2 vaccination. This TCR derives from a human donor who had recovered from COVID-19. Written as DNA, the CDR3 is TGTGCCAGCAGTTACGACAGGGTACAGGGTGAGCAGTTCTTC. Residues: CASSYDRVQGEQFF.